This TCR beta chain appears in the sequencing data of a study of blood T cell repertoires in COVID-19. About the research overall: Donors in the United States, Italy and Spain gave samples during acute or convalescent COVID-19.

Measured with immunoSEQ multiplex PCR; TCRdb has only the in-frame clones, and not every one. Here the sample spans around 110,000 clones, 82% being singletons. The CDR3 runs to 15 residues. CDR1 and CDR2 from the germline V gene are MNHNY and SVGAGI (reference sequence). V was clipped by 6 bases and J by 4 bases; unmatched bases: 12. The receptor was derived from a man between 65 and 79 years old with acute or convalescent COVID-19. The chain employs TRBV6-6 and TRBJ2-7, with TRBD1 matching over 7 bases. The sequencing input was peripheral blood. CDR3 nucleotide sequence: TGTGCCAGCAGCCGTTCGGGCACAGGGGAGTACGAGCAGTACTTC. It is translated as CASSRSGTGEYEQYF.